A selection of T cell receptor beta chains follows, all from one sample in a study of blood T cell repertoires in COVID-19. The method was immunoSEQ multiplex PCR; TCRdb's version includes in-frame clones alone and lacks a portion of them. The repertoire holds just over 250,000 clones, with about nine tenths as singletons. The sample taken for sequencing was peripheral blood. The receptors here all came from a man aged 55-75 years who had recovered from COVID-19. CDR3s include the opening cysteine and the closing phenylalanine or tryptophan.

TRBV21-1	TRBJ1-5	CASSNRDRGFSSNQPQHF
TRBV18	TRBJ2-7	CASSQSGTSGATEQYF
TRBV5-1	TRBJ2-7	CASSLDLRGLGSYEQYF
TRBV7-3	TRBJ2-3	CASSLTGGGFTDTQYF
TRBV5-1	TRBJ2-1	CASSLGSATSGVEQFF
TRBV5-6	TRBJ1-6	CASSGDRRNSPLHF
TRBV19	TRBJ2-7	CASSIKASGNYEQYF
TRBV6-5	TRBJ2-7	CASSYAFSGGRHEQYF
TRBV7-2	TRBJ2-1	CASSLVRGIDEQFF
TRBV12-3/TRBV12-4	TRBJ1-4	CASSLAGGKLFF